The sequence of this T cell receptor (beta chain) was determined in a study of identical twins. As for this clonotype: Its antigen is unidentified.

Among all donors, each was a healthy Caucasian. The CDR3 is made up of 16 amino acids. Germline CDR1 SGHTA, CDR2 FQGNSA. V lost 6 bases and J lost 0; bases outside the gene matches: 8. Study-level results: Fewer insertions marked abundant cord blood beta clonotypes; young adult naive trended weakly, memory not at all.

TCRdb re-called the 5' RACE reads with MiXCR, one entry per CDR3 protein. This table has 1.5 million to 2 million distinct CDR3 sequences, about 32% appearing once. The source of this sequence is a newborn girl in good health. Sequencing used cord blood. This chain connects TRBV7-2 to TRBJ2-1; 7 positions agree with TRBD2. The DNA for the CDR3 is TGTGCCAGCAGGAGAATAGCGGGCATCTCCTACAATGAGCAGTTCTTC. Translating it yields CASRRIAGISYNEQFF.